A single sample gave rise to the 10 T cell receptor beta chains below, sequenced in a study of blood T cell repertoires in COVID-19. This table comes from immunoSEQ multiplex PCR, and its TCRdb copy is limited to in-frame clones, with some not included. Seen here are over 200,000 clones, 80% to 90% observed once, and the top ten hold 2% to 3%. Specimen: peripheral blood. These receptors came from a man aged 25 to 40 with COVID-19, enrolled during active disease.

CDR3 amino acids: CASSLRRQGGGETQYF. For the CDR3, the DNA is TGTGCCAGCTCATTACGTAGGCAGGGAGGAGGAGAGACCCAGTACTTC. This rearrangement joins TRBV18 to TRBJ2-5; tentative D call: TRBD2 (6 bases). This CDR3 has 16 residues. CDR1 is KGHSH, CDR2 LQKENI, per germline. V gave up 5 bases and J gave up 4 bases, with 20 bases separating them.

The chain links TRBV20-1 to TRBJ1-1; the D gene is possibly TRBD1 (6 bases). The CDR3 runs to 14 residues. CDR1 and CDR2 (germline): DFQATT, SNEGSKA (reference sequence). V shed 3 bases and J shed 2 bases, with 13 bases lying between them. This CDR3 reads CSASKGTINTEAFF. The CDR3 DNA is TGCAGTGCTAGTAAGGGGACAATAAACACTGAAGCTTTCTTT.

This chain connects TRBV2 to TRBJ1-2; D unresolved. Germline CDR1 and CDR2: SNHLY and FYNNEI. There are 11 residues in the CDR3. V dropped 6 bases and J dropped 3 bases, with 5 bases sitting between them. The CDR3 loop is CASRTYYGYTF. Here the CDR3 DNA reads TGTGCCAGCAGGACTTACTATGGCTACACCTTC.

The chain joins TRBV18 to TRBJ1-2; perhaps TRBD1 as D (5 bases). The CDR3 runs to 15 residues. With 4 bases removed from V and 6 bases from J, the gap between germline ends came to 18 bases. Germline V lookup: CDR1 KGHSH, CDR2 LQKENI. The CDR3 protein is CASSLTTVQQDGYTF. Here the CDR3 DNA reads TGTGCCAGCTCACTTACGACGGTTCAACAGGATGGCTACACCTTC. Looking up the rest from reference TRBV18 and TRBJ1-2 gives the full variable domain: NAGVMQNPRHLVRRRGQEARLRCSPMKGHSHVYWYRQLPEEGLKFMVYLQKENIIDESGMPKERFSAEFPKEGPSILRIQQVVRGDSAAYFCASSLTTVQQDGYTFGSGTRLTVV.

The V call is TRBV21-1, the J call TRBJ2-3; the table's D gene call, TRBD2, was not cross checked with the DNA. TRBV21-1 is annotated as a pseudogene. The CDR3 runs to 17 residues. Here the CDR3 DNA reads TGTGCCAGCAGCAAATGGGTTAGGCTAGCGGGGGAAGATACGCAGTATTTT. This translates into CASSKWVRLAGEDTQYF.

With regard to this clone: The sample has other DNA sequences that encode this CDR3 too. CDR3: CASSLGGLNTEAFF. The CDR3 coding sequence is TGCGCCAGCAGCTTGGGGGGGCTTAACACTGAAGCTTTCTTT. The chain has TRBV5-1 and TRBJ1-1; D is possibly TRBD1 (6 bases). Between the trimmed V and J ends, which lost 0 bases and 2 bases, there was a span of 8 bases. The CDR3 is made up of 14 amino acids. The V gene's germline CDR1 is SGHRS and CDR2 YFSETQ.

The table lists this clone with a count of one. The gene calls are TRBV18 and TRBJ1-6, with TRBD1 identical over 10 bases. The CDR3 has 17 residues. Germline V gene sequence: CDR1 KGHSH, CDR2 LQKENI. The V and J ends lost 5 bases and 9 bases, in that order; junction bases with no gene match: 13. The CDR3, as DNA: TGTGCCAGCTCAAAATCCGGGACAGGGGTTCCCCCTTCACCCCTCCACTTT. It yields the protein CASSKSGTGVPPSPLHF.

The chain links TRBV5-4 to TRBJ2-2, with 12 bases fitting TRBD1. The CDR3 covers 13 residues. The germline gives CDR1 SGHNT, CDR2 YYREEE (reference sequence). Germline trimming cut 10 bases from V and 6 bases from J; bases unmatched to any gene: 4. The CDR3 protein is CALGQGAAGELFF. The CDR3 nucleotides read TGTGCCTTGGGACAGGGGGCCGCCGGGGAGCTGTTTTTT.

The chain uses TRBV2 and TRBJ2-6, with a tentative D call TRBD1 (6 bases). V lost 6 bases, J lost 0 bases, and 15 bases lay in between. This CDR3 spans 17 amino acids. The germline V gene encodes CDR1 SNHLY and CDR2 FYNNEI. The CDR3 is CASSLQGPLSGANVLTF. The CDR3 DNA sequence: TGTGCCAGCAGCCTACAGGGACCCCTCTCTGGGGCCAACGTCCTGACTTTC.

The chain links TRBV6-2 or TRBV6-3 to TRBJ1-1; D remains ambiguous. The CDR3 contains 14 residues. Between the trimmed V and J ends, which lost 6 bases and 0 bases, there was a span of 11 bases. Germline CDR1 is MNHEY and CDR2 is SVGEGT. The CDR3 DNA is TGTGCCAGCAGCCTACAGCTCATGAACACTGAAGCTTTCTTT. This sequence encodes CASSLQLMNTEAFF.